A selection of T cell receptor beta chains follows, all from one sample in a study of blood T cell repertoires in COVID-19. Method: immunoSEQ multiplex PCR; TCRdb's copy keeps in-frame clones and lacks some. The profile shows approximately 190,000 clones, over 70% of them singletons. Sequenced material: peripheral blood. The origin of the receptors is a man between 60 and 70 years old with active or convalescent COVID-19. Both conserved end residues are part of each CDR3. The D gene is left open where the match is weak. Size values are once, few and many counts, or a class for expanded clones, and some rows have none.

V gene: TRBV11-2
clone size: -
J gene: TRBJ1-6
D gene: TRBD1
CDR3 protein: CASSPMPQGTRSPLHF
CDR3 DNA: TGTGCCAGCAGCCCAATGCCACAGGGGACGCGGTCACCCCTCCACTTT

V gene: TRBV11-2
clone size: -
J gene: TRBJ2-2
D gene: -
CDR3 protein: CASSPGGWEVHTGELFF
CDR3 DNA: TGTGCCAGCAGCCCAGGGGGGTGGGAGGTTCACACCGGGGAGCTGTTTTTT

V gene: TRBV5-4
clone size: -
J gene: TRBJ1-1
D gene: -
CDR3 protein: CASSLRGSKPKAFF
CDR3 DNA: TGTGCCAGCAGCTTGCGGGGTAGTAAACCTAAAGCTTTCTTT

V gene: TRBV29-1
clone size: -
J gene: TRBJ1-5
D gene: -
CDR3 protein: CSVASGNQPQHF
CDR3 DNA: TGCAGCGTTGCGTCGGGCAATCAGCCCCAGCATTTT

V gene: TRBV28
clone size: -
J gene: TRBJ1-2
D gene: -
CDR3 protein: CASSLGGGNYGYTF
CDR3 DNA: TGTGCCAGCAGTTTAGGGGGCGGGAACTATGGCTACACCTTC

V gene: TRBV28
clone size: -
J gene: TRBJ2-3
D gene: TRBD1
CDR3 protein: CALTGGTDTQYF
CDR3 DNA: TGTGCCCTGACAGGGGGGACAGATACGCAGTATTTT

V gene: TRBV6-6
clone size: -
J gene: TRBJ2-1
D gene: -
CDR3 protein: CASTPRGRNEQFF
CDR3 DNA: TGTGCCAGCACTCCCAGGGGCCGCAATGAGCAGTTCTTC

V gene: TRBV6-5
clone size: -
J gene: TRBJ2-6
D gene: -
CDR3 protein: CASSPSDSSLNVLTF
CDR3 DNA: TGTGCCAGCAGTCCCTCGGACAGCTCCTTGAATGTCCTGACTTTC

V gene: TRBV5-6
clone size: -
J gene: TRBJ2-7
D gene: TRBD2
CDR3 protein: CASSLTRGRVLYEQYF
CDR3 DNA: TGTGCCAGCAGTCTAACTCGGGGGAGGGTCTTATACGAGCAGTACTTC

V gene: TRBV5-4
clone size: -
J gene: TRBJ1-3
D gene: -
CDR3 protein: CASSPGGAPSGNTIYF
CDR3 DNA: TGTGCCAGCAGCCCCGGTGGGGCTCCCTCTGGAAACACCATATATTTT

V gene: TRBV5-4
clone size: -
J gene: TRBJ1-2
D gene: TRBD1
CDR3 protein: CASSLGWGQGANYGYTF
CDR3 DNA: TGTGCCAGCAGCTTGGGGTGGGGACAGGGAGCTAACTATGGCTACACCTTC

V gene: TRBV6-4
clone size: -
J gene: TRBJ1-3
D gene: TRBD1
CDR3 protein: CASSNGQDSGNTIYF
CDR3 DNA: TGTGCCAGCAGCAACGGACAGGACTCTGGAAACACCATATATTTT

V gene: TRBV28
clone size: -
J gene: TRBJ1-5
D gene: -
CDR3 protein: CAISPQTGGPQHF
CDR3 DNA: TGTGCCATTTCGCCCCAAACCGGCGGCCCCCAGCATTTT

V gene: TRBV28
clone size: -
J gene: TRBJ1-1
D gene: -
CDR3 protein: CASSSGAGRTEAFF
CDR3 DNA: TGTGCCAGCAGTTCCGGGGCAGGGAGGACTGAAGCTTTCTTT

V gene: TRBV2
clone size: -
J gene: TRBJ1-3
D gene: -
CDR3 protein: CASREHSSGNTIYF
CDR3 DNA: TGTGCCAGCAGGGAACATAGCTCTGGAAACACCATATATTTT

V gene: TRBV5-6
clone size: -
J gene: TRBJ1-2
D gene: -
CDR3 protein: CASSLGALDAF
CDR3 DNA: TGTGCCAGCAGCTTAGGGGCCCTAGACGCCTTC

V gene: TRBV4-3
clone size: -
J gene: TRBJ2-1
D gene: TRBD1
CDR3 protein: CASSQSSTGGLGEQFF
CDR3 DNA: TGCGCCAGCAGCCAAAGCTCGACAGGGGGTTTGGGTGAGCAGTTCTTC

V gene: TRBV5-1
clone size: -
J gene: TRBJ2-7
D gene: -
CDR3 protein: CASSFRAGSSYEQYF
CDR3 DNA: TGCGCCAGCAGCTTTCGAGCGGGTAGCTCCTACGAGCAGTACTTC

V gene: TRBV7-3
clone size: -
J gene: TRBJ2-1
D gene: -
CDR3 protein: CASSLRLNNEQFF
CDR3 DNA: TGTGCCAGCAGCTTAAGACTGAACAATGAGCAGTTCTTC

V gene: TRBV14
clone size: few
J gene: TRBJ2-7
D gene: TRBD2
CDR3 protein: CASSLRGGAASYEQYF
CDR3 DNA: TGTGCCAGCAGCCTTCGGGGGGGGGCGGCATCCTACGAGCAGTACTTC

V gene: TRBV6-2/TRBV6-3
clone size: -
J gene: TRBJ2-1
D gene: -
CDR3 protein: CASSRTSEEQFF
CDR3 DNA: TGTGCCAGCAGCCGGACTTCGGAAGAGCAGTTCTTC

V gene: TRBV11-2
clone size: -
J gene: TRBJ1-4
D gene: TRBD1
CDR3 protein: CASSSTTGGRGEKLFF
CDR3 DNA: TGTGCCAGCAGCTCAACGACAGGGGGTCGGGGTGAAAAACTGTTTTTT

V gene: TRBV2
clone size: -
J gene: TRBJ2-2
D gene: TRBD2
CDR3 protein: CASRGELAGVGELFF
CDR3 DNA: TGTGCCAGCAGGGGGGAACTAGCGGGAGTCGGGGAGCTGTTTTTT

V gene: TRBV19
clone size: -
J gene: TRBJ2-5
D gene: -
CDR3 protein: CASSIVTADQETQYF
CDR3 DNA: TGTGCCAGTAGTATAGTCACAGCCGACCAAGAGACCCAGTACTTC